This T cell receptor beta chain was documented in a study of PD-L1 blockade in urothelial cancer. The CDR3 runs 15 residues. V trimming: 4 bases; J trimming: 2 bases; junction bases outside the gene matches: 4. Looked up from germline, CDR1 is SNHLY and CDR2 is FYNNEI. Noted time point: pretreatment peripheral blood. Clones were read by immunoSEQ multiplex PCR, and TCRdb kept only the in-frame ones, dropping some. The sample has roughly 50,000 clones; around 72% are singletons. Source: PBMCs, taken around atezolizumab (anti-PD-L1) treatment. The chain recombines TRBV2 with TRBJ2-3; 9 bases are shared with TRBD1. This TCR came from a man aged 65-85 years with urothelial cancer. CDR3 loop: CASSANRGPTDTQYF. CDR3 sequence (DNA): TGTGCCAGCAGTGCGAACAGGGGGCCCACAGATACGCAGTATTTT.